This TCR beta chain derives from a study of neurological immune-mediated disorders. The CDR3 has 12 amino acids. V was clipped by 3 bases and J by 7 bases, with 9 bases between them. Germline assignment: CDR1 LGHNA and CDR2 YSLEER. Where libraries were unsorted, they were derived from 2 million PBMCs stored at -80 degrees C. This clonotype was seen ten or more times. The cDNA was synthesized by 5'RACE incorporating 10-nucleotide random UMIs. TCRdb re-called the 5' RACE reads through MiXCR, storing one row per CDR3 protein. The repertoire holds approximately 37,000 distinct CDR3 sequences, with 13% to 15% as singletons.

The receptor's source is a woman aged 50 to 60 with HTLV-1-associated myelopathy (HAM/TSP). The rearrangement links TRBV4-3 to TRBJ1-2, with D perhaps TRBD1 (6 bases). Sequenced material: PBMCs. The CDR3 protein is CASSHRTAGYTF. CDR3 in DNA: TGCGCCAGCAGCCACAGGACAGCTGGCTACACCTTC.